These 16 T cell receptor beta chains were sequenced from one sample in a study of regulatory T cells in long-lasting Graves disease. Time point meaning: newly diagnosed GD, antithyroid drugs for less than 3 months. The authors made the TCR library using RNA they extracted from PBMCs. Assembly of TCR beta libraries relied on iRepertoire HTBI primers together with Arm-PCR of CDR3 regions. Each CDR3 protein is one row after TCRdb ran MiXCR on the multiplex PCR reads. The sample carries hundreds of thousands of distinct CDR3 sequences, 16% recorded once. These same data were also listed under a study on T cells in Graves' hyperthyroidism and ophthalmopathy.

The sample here was peripheral blood mononuclear cells (PBMCs), taken at new diagnosis, from a patient treated with antithyroid drugs. These receptors came from a man between 40 and 49 years old with Graves disease.

This clonotype was counted at least ten times. As DNA, the CDR3 is TGTGCCACCGAACAGGGAAGGGCCAAAAACATTCAGTACTTC. Translating gives CATEQGRAKNIQYF. The V gene is TRBV2, the J gene TRBJ2-4; D is perhaps TRBD1 (6 bases). The V end was cut by 10 bases, the J end by 1 base, with 14 bases between. The CDR3 loop spans 14 amino acids. Germline V gene sequence: CDR1 SNHLY, CDR2 FYNNEI.

V gene TRBV5-1 combines with J gene TRBJ2-5, with 10 bases that match TRBD2. This CDR3 is built from 15 residues. V was clipped by 5 bases and J by 2 bases; unmatched bases: 6. Germline V gene sequence: CDR1 SGHRS, CDR2 YFSETQ. The CDR3 DNA is TGCGCCAGCAGGCTGAGCGGGGGGGCTCAAGAGACCCAGTACTTC. It yields the protein CASRLSGGAQETQYF.

This clonotype was counted at least ten times. J is TRBJ2-4 and V is TRBV12-3 or TRBV12-4, with D possibly being TRBD1 (5 bases). The V end lost 6 bases, the J end lost 7 bases, and 19 bases lay between the germline ends. This CDR3 comprises 15 residues. CDR3 sequence reads: CASRPRGQSWNIQYF. CDR3 DNA sequence: TGTGCCAGCAGACCAAGAGGACAATCCTGGAACATTCAGTACTTC.

This clonotype was seen a handful of times. The CDR3 nucleotides read TGTGCCAGCAGACTTACCGGGGAGCTGTTTTTT. This gives the protein CASRLTGELFF. The chain has TRBV12-3 or TRBV12-4 and TRBJ2-2; D is unresolved. CDR3 length equals 11 residues. V was clipped by 6 bases and J by 5 bases, with 4 bases between them.

This chain joins TRBV5-1 and TRBJ1-1; no firm D call. Germline V gives CDR1 SGHRS, CDR2 YFSETQ. V gave up 4 bases and J gave up 0 bases, with 13 bases separating them. This CDR3 spans 15 amino acids. The CDR3 coding sequence is TGCGCCAGCAGCGATGGTTTCGCGATGAACACTGAAGCTTTCTTT. Encoded protein: CASSDGFAMNTEAFF.

This clonotype was recorded many times. V usage is TRBV6-2 or TRBV6-3 and J usage is TRBJ2-1; weak D call: TRBD2 (6 bases). Germline lookup yields CDR1 MNHEY and CDR2 SVGEGT. The CDR3 has 14 amino acids. The V end lost 5 bases, the J end lost 6 bases, and 14 bases lay between the germline ends. CDR3: CASSRGARINEQFF. The CDR3 DNA sequence: TGTGCCAGCAGTCGCGGGGCGCGCATCAATGAGCAGTTCTTC.

This clonotype is a singleton in its sample. The chain links TRBV5-1 to TRBJ2-2; D is unresolved. Trimming shortened V by 2 bases and J by 0 bases, and 8 bases separated the two germline ends. The V gene's germline CDR1 is SGHRS and CDR2 YFSETQ. This CDR3 comprises 15 residues. The CDR3: CASSFLTSNTGELFF. In nucleotides, the CDR3 is TGCGCCAGCAGCTTCCTCACATCGAACACCGGGGAGCTGTTTTTT.

This clonotype was recorded many times. The CDR3 here is CASSSGTEALNYGYTF. CDR3 DNA: TGTGCCAGCAGTTCCGGGACGGAAGCCCTTAACTATGGCTACACCTTC. The chain employs TRBV28 and TRBJ1-2; D possibly corresponds to TRBD1 (5 bases). The ends were cut back, 4 bases at V and 1 base at J, with 16 bases in the middle. The CDR3 totals 16 residues. Germline CDR1 is MDHEN and CDR2 is SYDVKM.

This clonotype occurred a few times. The rearrangement links TRBV6-1 to TRBJ2-4; 7 bases match TRBD2. CDR1 MNHNS and CDR2 SASEGT come from the germline V gene. Trimming cost V 2 bases and J 6 bases; bases outside gene matches: 7. The CDR3 consists of 15 residues. CDR3 nucleotides: TGTGCCAGCAGTGAATATCGGGGAGGGAGAAACATTCAGTACTTC. Its protein is CASSEYRGGRNIQYF.

The chain uses TRBV28 and TRBJ2-1, with D hard to call. The germline V gene encodes CDR1 MDHEN and CDR2 SYDVKM. V was pared by 0 bases and J by 11 bases, with 11 bases between. This CDR3 spans 13 amino acids. This CDR3 is CASSLWTPQKQFF. The CDR3 DNA sequence: TGTGCCAGCAGTTTATGGACTCCTCAAAAGCAGTTCTTC.

This clonotype has only a few counts. The rearrangement links TRBV3-1 to TRBJ1-1; D is ambiguous. V lost 6 bases to trimming and J lost 5 bases, with 13 bases between them. The CDR3 is made up of 13 amino acids. CDR1 and CDR2 from the germline V gene are LGHDT and YNNKEL (reference sequence). The DNA for the CDR3 is TGTGCCAGCAGACGGATCGGCAAGACTGAAGCTTTCTTT. Translating gives CASRRIGKTEAFF.

This clonotype was counted a few times. The rearrangement joins TRBV9 to TRBJ2-1, with a weak D call TRBD1 (5 bases). The length of the CDR3 is 14 residues. V lost 0 bases, J lost 6 bases, and 10 bases lay in between. From germline, CDR1 is SGDLS and CDR2 YYNGEE. The CDR3 loop reads CASSVARVGNEQFF. In DNA form, the CDR3 reads TGTGCCAGCAGCGTAGCCAGGGTTGGCAATGAGCAGTTCTTC.

The J gene is TRBJ2-7, the V gene TRBV27, with 7 bases matching TRBD2. The CDR3 is made up of 13 amino acids. Germline CDR1 reads MNHEY; CDR2 reads SMNVEV (reference sequence). V was clipped by 7 bases and J by 3 bases; unmatched bases: 6. The CDR3 DNA reads as TGTGCCAGCAAGAAGGTAGCGGGCTACGAGCAGTACTTC. It encodes CASKKVAGYEQYF.

There are many counts of this clonotype. The genes are TRBV5-1 and TRBJ1-1; TRBD1 matches at 7 bases. The CDR3 contains 18 residues. V was clipped by 3 bases and J by 2 bases; unmatched bases: 16. Per germline, CDR1 SGHRS and CDR2 YFSETQ. CDR3 in DNA: TGCGCCAGCAGCTCGACCCTCGGGACAGTCACGCTCAACACTGAAGCTTTCTTT. Translated: CASSSTLGTVTLNTEAFF.

In the case of this clonotype: One end of the junction is discordant with germline, which a read error may explain. This chain connects TRBV7-2 to TRBJ1-4; the D gene is possibly TRBD1 (6 bases). Germline V lookup: CDR1 SGHTA, CDR2 FQGNSA. CDR3 length: 15 residues. CDR3 coding DNA: TGTGCCGGCAGCTTAGGGGGGGGAGCTAATGAAAAACTGTTTTTT. This sequence encodes CAGSLGGGANEKLFF.

This clonotype was counted at least ten times. The chain recombines TRBV20-1 with TRBJ2-1, with a possible D match to TRBD2 (7 bases). The V gene lost 1 base and the J gene lost 3 bases, with 16 bases spanning the gap. The CDR3 extends over 16 amino acids. Germline V gene sequence: CDR1 DFQATT, CDR2 SNEGSKA (reference sequence). The DNA for the CDR3 is TGCAGTGCTAGAGGGGTAGGGGGGGTCTACTACAATGAGCAGTTCTTC. It translates to CSARGVGGVYYNEQFF.